Listed here are 20 T cell receptor beta chains from one sample, sequenced in a study of glioma-infiltrating T cells (dated by TCRdb to about 2016). For sequencing, an Illumina MiSeq was employed. TCR alpha and beta CDR3 regions were amplified with the iRepertoire nested amplicon-rescue multiplex PCR (arm-PCR) platform from RNA. TCRdb reprocessing: public reads trimmed at Q25 with fastp, clones called with MiXCR, in-frame beta chains kept. When rows share a CDR3 protein, they turn into one entry using the most common DNA and genes. The sample yields about 44,000 distinct CDR3 sequences; 20% to 25% were counted once. Approximately 6.4% of the sample goes to the ten largest clones. Sequencing used glioma tissue, nonneoplastic brain tissue, or PBMCs (not recorded which). These receptors originate from a human donor with low-grade glioma or glioblastoma, undergoing nonglioma brain surgery, or in good health (not recorded which).

This clonotype is medium-sized within its sample. The chain has TRBV15 and TRBJ2-3; 7 nucleotides match TRBD2. CDR3 size: 17 residues. The J segment lost 0 bases and the V segment lost 0 bases, leaving 6 bases of the junction unmatched. CDR1 LNHNV and CDR2 YYDKDF come from the germline V gene (reference sequence). The CDR3 DNA reads as TGTGCCACCAGCAGAGATCCCGGGGGGTACAGCACAGATACGCAGTATTTT. This encodes CATSRDPGGYSTDTQYF.

This chain connects TRBV18 to TRBJ1-5; 7 bases align to TRBD1. CDR3 length: 15 amino acids. CDR1 KGHSH and CDR2 LQKENI come from the germline V gene. V was clipped by 5 bases and J by 4 bases; unmatched bases: 8. CDR3: CASSSRTGQNQPQHF. CDR3 nucleotides: TGTGCCAGCTCATCCCGGACAGGACAAAATCAGCCCCAGCATTTT.

This clonotype came up many times. The genes are TRBV30 and TRBJ2-5; D might be TRBD2 (6 bases). Germline CDR1 and CDR2: GTSNPN and SVGIG (reference sequence). Trimming pared 0 bases from V and 2 bases from J, leaving 19 bases between. This CDR3 region has 17 residues. Here the CDR3 DNA reads TGTGCCTGGAGTGTGAGCGGGCCCGAATCTGTACAAGAGACCCAGTACTTC. Translated, it gives CAWSVSGPESVQETQYF.

The chain employs TRBV18 and TRBJ2-7; D not certain. This CDR3 is built from 13 residues. Germline V gives CDR1 KGHSH, CDR2 LQKENI. Trimming took 3 bases from V and 6 from J, leaving 12 bases between them. CDR3 bases: TGTGCCAGCTCACCCGACACTCGTGGCGAGCAGTACTTC. Translation: CASSPDTRGEQYF.

This clonotype qualifies as medium-sized (0.01 to 0.1%). The chain links TRBV28 to TRBJ1-1; D is uncertain. Germline-derived CDR1 and CDR2 are MDHEN and SYDVKM. This CDR3 has 11 amino acids. The V and J ends lost 8 bases and 1 base respectively, with 5 bases between them. The CDR3 loop reads CASGRNTEAFF. CDR3 nucleotides: TGTGCCAGCGGTAGGAACACTGAAGCTTTCTTT.

This clonotype showed up many times. The rearrangement joins TRBV24-1 to TRBJ2-3; D gene ambiguous. Germline V gene sequence: CDR1 KGHDR, CDR2 SFDVKD. This CDR3 has 13 residues. V dropped 2 bases and J dropped 4 bases, with 6 bases sitting between them. CDR3 sequence reads: CATSDSSADTQYF. DNA of the CDR3: TGTGCCACCAGTGATTCATCTGCAGATACGCAGTATTTT.

This clonotype was seen at least ten times. This rearrangement joins TRBV4-1 to TRBJ1-3, with a tentative D call TRBD1 (6 bases). This CDR3 is 16 amino acids long. Germline V lookup: CDR1 MGHRA, CDR2 YSYEKL. The V end was cut by 3 bases, the J end by 0 bases, with 12 bases between. As DNA, the CDR3 is TGCGCCAGCAGCCAGCAGGGGCCTAACTCTGGAAACACCATATATTTT. Translation: CASSQQGPNSGNTIYF.

In the case of this clonotype: A much larger clone lies a single base off, so this may be a read error. The final CDR3 position lacks the conserved phenylalanine or tryptophan, pointing to a likely read error. The chain carries TRBV7-2 and TRBJ2-1; TRBD2 aligns across 8 bases. Trimming took 5 bases from V and 8 from J; bases not matched to a gene: 2. This CDR3 is built from 12 residues. Per germline, CDR1 SGHTA and CDR2 FQGNSA. The CDR3 is CASSSGSHEQFL. DNA of the CDR3: TGTGCCAGCAGCAGCGGGAGCCATGAGCAGTTCTTA.

This clonotype was recorded a few times. J is TRBJ1-2 and V is TRBV30; D may be TRBD1 (5 bases). Trimming took off 3 bases at V and 3 bases at J, with 17 bases between the two ends. Germline-derived CDR1 and CDR2 are GTSNPN and SVGIG (reference sequence). The CDR3 contains 15 residues. CDR3: CAWSPSGEPYYGYTF. The CDR3 DNA reads TGTGCCTGGAGCCCGTCGGGGGAACCGTACTATGGCTACACCTTC.

By sample fraction, this clonotype is medium-sized. This chain connects TRBV6-1 to TRBJ2-3; no definite D call. The CDR3 consists of 14 residues. Trimming left V 5 bases short and J 1 base short, with 10 bases between. The germline V gene has CDR1 MNHNS and CDR2 SASEGT. CDR3 loop: CASSSLPGTDTQYF. The CDR3, as DNA: TGTGCCAGCAGTTCTCTACCCGGCACAGATACGCAGTATTTT.

There are many counts of this clonotype. The rearrangement links TRBV18 to TRBJ2-7; maybe TRBD1 (6 bases). There are 14 residues in the CDR3. V was clipped by 3 bases and J by 4 bases, with 13 bases between them. Germline-derived CDR1 and CDR2 are KGHSH and LQKENI. The CDR3 DNA sequence: TGTGCCAGCTCACCCCCAGGGGCAGAATACGAGCAGTACTTC. Its translation is CASSPPGAEYEQYF.

This clonotype was picked up many times. V and J are TRBV10-2 and TRBJ1-2, with D perhaps TRBD1 (5 bases). Germline lookup yields CDR1 WSHSY and CDR2 SAAADI. The CDR3 is 13 amino acids. Trimming pared 8 bases from V and 2 bases from J, leaving 12 bases between. The CDR3, as DNA: TGCGCCAGCTCAGACAGCCCCAACTATGGCTACACCTTC. It translates to CASSDSPNYGYTF.

Remarks on this clonotype: Since a much larger clone is just one base distant, this may be a read error. The V gene is TRBV18, the J gene TRBJ2-5; the D gene is possibly TRBD2 (6 bases). The germline V gene encodes CDR1 KGHSH and CDR2 LQKENI. The CDR3 contains 15 residues. CDR3 nucleotides: TGTGCCAGCTCACGGCGAGGGGAGGTTCAAGGGACCCAGTACTTC. Translation gives CASSRRGEVQGTQYF. Full variable domain (missing parts from reference TRBV18 and TRBJ2-5): NAGVMQNPRHLVRRRGQEARLRCSPMKGHSHVYWYRQLPEEGLKFMVYLQKENIIDESGMPKERFSAEFPKEGPSILRIQQVVRGDSAAYFCASSRRGEVQGTQYFGPGTRLLVL.

The chain uses TRBV12-3 or TRBV12-4 and TRBJ2-1; 8 positions match TRBD2. J was trimmed by 8 bases and V by 7 bases; bases with no gene match: 7. This CDR3 is built from 13 residues. The CDR3: CASTLSGRDEQFF. The CDR3 coding sequence is TGTGCCAGCACCCTCAGCGGGAGAGATGAGCAGTTCTTC.

The sample holds many counts of this clonotype. The chain carries TRBV27 and TRBJ2-7; 7 bases line up with TRBD2. CDR3 length: 14 residues. Trimming cost V 6 bases and J 2 bases; bases outside gene matches: 7. Germline V gene data show CDR1 as MNHEY and CDR2 as SMNVEV (reference sequence). CDR3 protein: CASRRWGGTYEQYF. The CDR3 coding sequence is TGTGCCAGCAGACGCTGGGGGGGAACCTACGAGCAGTACTTC.

In this sample, this clonotype is medium-sized. The chain joins TRBV27 to TRBJ1-5; D is unresolved. Germline lookup yields CDR1 MNHEY and CDR2 SMNVEV (reference sequence). The CDR3 is 13 residues long. Deletions cut 0 bases from V and 7 bases from J, with 7 bases between. CDR3 loop: CASSLSERQPQHF. CDR3 nucleotides: TGTGCCAGCAGTTTATCGGAAAGGCAGCCCCAGCATTTT.

This clonotype was picked up many times. This could be a read error, since a much larger clone is one nucleotide away. The chain carries TRBV15 and TRBJ1-5; unclear D gene. The V gene's germline CDR1 is LNHNV and CDR2 YYDKDF (reference sequence). The CDR3 totals 14 residues. DNA for the CDR3: TGTGCCGCCAGCAGAGATAGCAGCAATCAGCCCCAGCATTTT. Its protein product is CAASRDSSNQPQHF.

The CDR3, as DNA: TGTGCCAGTTCAGGGACCCTCCATTGGGGCTACACCTTC. Amino acid sequence: CASSGTLHWGYTF. The rearrangement joins TRBV27 to TRBJ1-2; D is possibly TRBD1 (5 bases). Germline loops: CDR1 MNHEY, CDR2 SMNVEV (reference sequence). The CDR3 extends over 13 amino acids. With 9 bases removed from V and 8 bases from J, the gap between germline ends came to 19 bases.

In its sample, this clonotype was seen many times. Here the CDR3 DNA reads TGTGCCAGTAGTAGTCTAGACGCAGATACGCAGTATTTT. Translated: CASSSLDADTQYF. V usage is TRBV19 and J usage is TRBJ2-3; D call uncertain. Germline CDR1 LNHDA, CDR2 SQIVND (reference sequence). CDR3 size: 13 residues. V was clipped by 4 bases and J by 4 bases, with 9 bases between them. The whole variable domain, filled in from reference TRBV19 and TRBJ2-3, reads DGGITQSPKYLFRKEGQNVTLSCEQNLNHDAMYWYRQDPGQGLRLIYYSQIVNDFQKGDIAEGYSVSREKKESFPLTVTSAQKNPTAFYLCASSSLDADTQYFGPGTRLTVL.

As regards this clonotype: This may stem from a read error, because a much larger clone lies one nucleotide away. The V and J genes are TRBV7-2 and TRBJ2-7; D is perhaps TRBD1 (5 bases). Germline-derived CDR1 and CDR2 are SGHTA and FQGNSA. Trimming left V 1 base short and J 2 bases short, with 9 bases between. This CDR3 has 14 residues. Here the CDR3 DNA reads TGTGCCAGCAGCTTAGAATCACAGGCCTACGAGCAGTACTTC. Amino acid sequence: CASSLESQAYEQYF.